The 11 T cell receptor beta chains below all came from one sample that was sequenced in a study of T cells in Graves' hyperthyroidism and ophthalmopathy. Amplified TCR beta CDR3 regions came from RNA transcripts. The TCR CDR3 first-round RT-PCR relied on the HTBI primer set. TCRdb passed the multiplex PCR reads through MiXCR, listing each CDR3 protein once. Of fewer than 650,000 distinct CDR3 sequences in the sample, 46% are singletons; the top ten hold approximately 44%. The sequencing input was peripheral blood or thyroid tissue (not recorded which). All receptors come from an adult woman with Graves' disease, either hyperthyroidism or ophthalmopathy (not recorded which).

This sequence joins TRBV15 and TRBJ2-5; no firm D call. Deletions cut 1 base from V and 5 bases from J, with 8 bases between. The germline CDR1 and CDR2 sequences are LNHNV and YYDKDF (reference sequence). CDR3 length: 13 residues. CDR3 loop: CATSRVVTETQYF. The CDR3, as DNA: TGTGCCACCAGCAGAGTTGTTACGGAGACCCAGTACTTC.

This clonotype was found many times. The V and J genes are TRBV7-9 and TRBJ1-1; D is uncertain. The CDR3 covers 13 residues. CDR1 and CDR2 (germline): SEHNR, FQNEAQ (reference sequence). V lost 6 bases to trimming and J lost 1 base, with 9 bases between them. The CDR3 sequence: CASSRKGNTEAFF. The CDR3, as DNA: TGTGCCAGCAGTCGAAAAGGGAACACTGAAGCTTTCTTT.

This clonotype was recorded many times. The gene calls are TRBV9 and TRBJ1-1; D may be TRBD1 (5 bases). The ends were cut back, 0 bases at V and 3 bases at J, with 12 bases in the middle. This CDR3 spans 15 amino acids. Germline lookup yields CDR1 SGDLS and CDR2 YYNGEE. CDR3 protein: CASSVEGRWDTEAFF. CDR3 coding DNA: TGTGCCAGCAGCGTAGAGGGGAGGTGGGACACTGAAGCTTTCTTT.

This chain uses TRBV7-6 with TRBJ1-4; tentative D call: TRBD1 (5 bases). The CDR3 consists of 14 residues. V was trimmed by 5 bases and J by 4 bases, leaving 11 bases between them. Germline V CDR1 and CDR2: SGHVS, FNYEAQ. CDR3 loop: CASSEGRSNEKLFF. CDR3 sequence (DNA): TGTGCCAGCAGCGAGGGACGGAGTAATGAAAAACTGTTTTTT.

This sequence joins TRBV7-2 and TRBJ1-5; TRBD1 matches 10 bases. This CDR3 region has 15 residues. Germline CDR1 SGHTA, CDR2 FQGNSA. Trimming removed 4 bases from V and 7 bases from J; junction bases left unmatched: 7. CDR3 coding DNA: TGTGCCAGCAGCTGGAGACAGGGGGCCGCGCAGCCCCAGCATTTT. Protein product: CASSWRQGAAQPQHF.

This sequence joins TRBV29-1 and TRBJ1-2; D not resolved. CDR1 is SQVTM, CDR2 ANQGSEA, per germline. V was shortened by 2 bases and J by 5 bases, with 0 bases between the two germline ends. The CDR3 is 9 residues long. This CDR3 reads CSVEYGYTF. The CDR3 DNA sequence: TGCAGCGTTGAATATGGCTACACCTTC.

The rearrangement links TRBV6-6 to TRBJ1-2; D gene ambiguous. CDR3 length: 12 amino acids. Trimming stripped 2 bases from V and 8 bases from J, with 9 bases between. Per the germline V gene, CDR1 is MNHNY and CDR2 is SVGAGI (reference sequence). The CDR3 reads CASSYRAGGYTF. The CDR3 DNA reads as TGTGCCAGCAGTTACCGGGCGGGAGGCTACACCTTC.

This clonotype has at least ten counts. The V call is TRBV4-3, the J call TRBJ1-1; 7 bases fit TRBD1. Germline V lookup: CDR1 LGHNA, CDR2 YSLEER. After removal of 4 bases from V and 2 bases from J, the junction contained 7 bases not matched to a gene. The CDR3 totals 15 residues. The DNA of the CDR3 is TGCGCCAGCAGCCGCATACAGGGGTTAAACACTGAAGCTTTCTTT. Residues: CASSRIQGLNTEAFF.

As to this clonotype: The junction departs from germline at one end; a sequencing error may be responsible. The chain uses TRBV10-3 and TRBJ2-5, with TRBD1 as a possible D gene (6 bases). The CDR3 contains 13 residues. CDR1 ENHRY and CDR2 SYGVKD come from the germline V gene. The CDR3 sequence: CASRAGVREAQYF. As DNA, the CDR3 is TGTGCCAGCAGGGCAGGGGTGAGAGAGGCCCAGTACTTC.

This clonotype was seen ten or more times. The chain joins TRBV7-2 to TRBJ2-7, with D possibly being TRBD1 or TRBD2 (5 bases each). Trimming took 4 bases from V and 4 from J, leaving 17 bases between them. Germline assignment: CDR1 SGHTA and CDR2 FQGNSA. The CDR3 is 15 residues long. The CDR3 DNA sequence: TGTGCCAGCAGCTCGCTTTCGGGACCCTATTACGAGCAGTACTTC. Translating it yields CASSSLSGPYYEQYF. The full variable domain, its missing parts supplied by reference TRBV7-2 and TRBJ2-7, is GAGVSQSPSNKVTEKGKDVELRCDPISGHTALYWYRQSLGQGLEFLIYFQGNSAPDKSGLPSDRFSAERTGGSVSTLTIQRTQQEDSAVYLCASSSLSGPYYEQYFGPGTRLTVT.

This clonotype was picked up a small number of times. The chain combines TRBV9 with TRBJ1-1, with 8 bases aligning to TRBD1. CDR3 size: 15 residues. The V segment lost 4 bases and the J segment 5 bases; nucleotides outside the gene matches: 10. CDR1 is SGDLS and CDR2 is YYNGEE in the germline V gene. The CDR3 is CASSREGQVGTEAFF. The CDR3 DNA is TGTGCCAGCAGCAGAGAGGGACAGGTGGGGACTGAAGCTTTCTTT.